This section outlines one TCR beta chain sequence together with its context. Its antigen is currently not known. Base qualities are not recorded, but no much larger clone differs from it by a single base. This record comes from a study of T cell repertoires in cytomegalovirus infection (dated by TCRdb to between 2018 and 2020). General notes on the study: Recently identified HLA-C-restricted CMV epitopes, whose presentation resists viral immunomodulation, were targeted by peptide stimulations together with well-studied HLA-B-restricted epitopes. The HLA type of each donor mattered for the analysis, because public TCR beta signatures pointed to carriage of CMV infection along with the matching HLA type. Overall study outcomes, separate from this receptor: The ex vivo response was dominated by HLA-C-restricted CMV-specific TCR beta clonotypes, and the single most frequent clonotype in two of eight donors was supplied by these HLA-C-restricted clonotypes. Cumulative frequency of public TCR beta family members discriminated carriers of CMV infection plus the relevant HLA type in this cohort and an independent roughly 330-donor cohort.

Interpreted using the paper, the treatment or condition label stands for: in vitro stimulation with specific CMV peptide epitopes to enrich CMV-specific T cells. Sequencing instrument: Illumina HiSeq 1500. In-frame beta chains were kept once TCRdb had trimmed the public reads at Q25 with fastp and called clones with MiXCR. Identical CDR3 proteins give one entry, which carries the most common genes and DNA. The sample table holds under 300,000 distinct CDR3 sequences, of which under 25% were seen once. Jointly, the top ten make up approximately 19% of the sample. The TCR comes from a human donor in good health (CMV status not recorded). Some clones in this sample may be carry-over from other donors' samples. The sample was cultured PBMCs, taken from culture after CMV antigen stimulation.

The CDR3 loop reads CASNFGVSNSPLHF. The base sequence is TGTGCCAGCAACTTCGGAGTGAGTAATTCACCCCTCCACTTT. The chain joins TRBV6-2 or TRBV6-3 to TRBJ1-6; no D gene call is confident. The CDR3 runs 14 residues from the cysteine to the phenylalanine. The CDR3 DNA has 42 bases and is translated from base 1. Trimming removed 7 bases from V and 6 bases from J, leaving 13 bases between the germline ends. The germline V gene sets CDR1 to MNHEY and CDR2 to SVGEGT.